A single sample is the source of the 13 T cell receptor beta chains below, sequenced in a study of CXCR3-negative and CXCR3-positive naive CD8 T cells (dated by TCRdb to about 2019). Overall results and qualifications from the work: TRB CDR3s from CXCR3-positive naive cells showed higher hydrophobicity (lower Kidera factor 4), lower energy, and higher strength and volume indices than CXCR3-negative naive cells.

Their antigens remain unidentified. The sequencing machine was a NextSeq 550. The Human TCR Profiling Kit (MiLaboratory) was used to make UMI-labeled 5' RACE TRB cDNA libraries. TCRdb reprocessed the sequencing reads and holds a single record per CDR3 protein sequence, with no DNA. The sample table includes approximately 48,000 distinct CDR3 sequences. Clones ranked in the top ten supply roughly 0.6% of the sample. The specimen sequenced was naive CXCR3+ CD8+ T cells from blood. The cell subset or site label of this sample denotes: CD45RO-CCR7+CD27+CD95- naive CD8+ T cells expressing CXCR3 (TNR3+). The receptor source for this set is a human donor in good health. Some clones in this sample may be carry-over from other donors' samples.

The V and J genes are TRBV25-1 and TRBJ2-1. The germline V gene has CDR1 MGHDK and CDR2 SYGVNS. The CDR3 extends over 11 amino acids. CDR3 amino acids: CASSEDYEQFF.

The V call is TRBV4-3, the J call TRBJ1-1; TCRdb calls TRBD1, which cannot be checked without DNA. Germline V lookup: CDR1 LGHNA, CDR2 YSLEER. The length of the CDR3 is 15 residues. CDR3 protein: CASSQDRGGGAEAFF.

The J gene is TRBJ2-7, the V gene TRBV7-6; TCRdb's D call of TRBD2 is untestable without DNA. The CDR3 length is 16 residues. In germline, CDR1 is SGHVS, CDR2 FNYEAQ. The CDR3 loop is CASSFSSGGLSYEQYF.

The CDR3 loop reads CASSELGAEAFF. The chain carries TRBV25-1 and TRBJ1-1; absent DNA, TCRdb's TRBD1 call cannot be checked. This CDR3 has 12 residues. CDR1 is MGHDK, CDR2 SYGVNS, per germline.

This chain uses TRBV4-3 with TRBJ2-7. The germline V gene encodes CDR1 LGHNA and CDR2 YSLEER. The CDR3 loop spans 13 amino acids. The CDR3 loop is CASSQESNYEQYF.

This chain uses TRBV6-5 with TRBJ1-4; TCRdb indicates TRBD1, and absent DNA this call remains unverified. Per germline, CDR1 MNHEY and CDR2 SVGAGI. This CDR3 is built from 13 residues. The CDR3 protein is CASTMGPDEKLFF.

The chain combines TRBV10-1 with TRBJ2-7; TCRdb gives TRBD1 as the D gene, but with no DNA this cannot be confirmed. Per germline, CDR1 WNHNN and CDR2 SYGVQD (reference sequence). CDR3 length: 14 amino acids. CDR3 sequence reads: CASSESPLPYEQYF.

The V call is TRBV12-3 or TRBV12-4, the J call TRBJ2-2. CDR3 size: 14 residues. CDR3 residues: CASSFLKNTGELFF.

The J gene is TRBJ2-7, the V gene TRBV13; with no DNA, the TCRdb D assignment of TRBD1 cannot be verified. The CDR3 consists of 12 residues. CDR1 PRHDT and CDR2 FYEKMQ come from the germline V gene (reference sequence). This chain's CDR3 is CASSLDRDEQYF.

The gene calls are TRBV7-2 and TRBJ2-7; TCRdb's D call of TRBD1 is untestable without DNA. This CDR3 has 15 amino acids. CDR1 is SGHTA, CDR2 FQGNSA, per germline. CDR3 residues: CASSFSGGASYEQYF.

The chain employs TRBV19 and TRBJ2-2. The CDR3 covers 15 residues. Germline CDR1 LNHDA, CDR2 SQIVND (reference sequence). The CDR3 protein is CASSMTLTGTGELFF.

V and J are TRBV6-6 and TRBJ2-7. CDR3 length equals 15 residues. CDR1 and CDR2 (germline): MNHNY, SVGAGI (reference sequence). CDR3 amino acids: CASSYSPGSSYEQYF.

V is TRBV6-2 or TRBV6-3 and J is TRBJ1-5; TCRdb outputs TRBD1, but without DNA this stays unchecked. This CDR3 is built from 14 residues. From germline, CDR1 is MNHEY and CDR2 SVGEGT. The CDR3: CASSYDGDGQPQHF.